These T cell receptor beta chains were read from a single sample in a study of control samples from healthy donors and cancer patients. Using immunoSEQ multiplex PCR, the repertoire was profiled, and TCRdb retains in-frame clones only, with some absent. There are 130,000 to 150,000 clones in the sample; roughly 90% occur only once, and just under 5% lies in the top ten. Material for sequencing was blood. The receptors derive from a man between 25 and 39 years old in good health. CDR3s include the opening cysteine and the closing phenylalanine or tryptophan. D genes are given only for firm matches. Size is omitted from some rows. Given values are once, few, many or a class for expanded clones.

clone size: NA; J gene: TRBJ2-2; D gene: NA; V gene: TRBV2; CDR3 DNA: TGTGCCAGCATAGTCCAGATGAACACCGGGGAGCTGTTTTTT; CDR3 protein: CASIVQMNTGELFF
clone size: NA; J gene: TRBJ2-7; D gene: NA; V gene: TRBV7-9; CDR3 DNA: TGTGCCAGCAGCTTCATGCAGGGAGGTGAGCAGTACTTC; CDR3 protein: CASSFMQGGEQYF
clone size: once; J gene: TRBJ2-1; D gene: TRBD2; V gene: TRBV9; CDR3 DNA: TGTGCCAGCAGCGCCGAGGGGACTAGCGTCGGGCACAATGAGCAGTTCTTC; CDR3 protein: CASSAEGTSVGHNEQFF
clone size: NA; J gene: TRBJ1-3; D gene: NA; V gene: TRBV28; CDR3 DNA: TGTGCCAGCCGCGTCGGGGGGGGGAGGATGGGAAACACCATATATTTT; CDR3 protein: CASRVGGGRMGNTIYF
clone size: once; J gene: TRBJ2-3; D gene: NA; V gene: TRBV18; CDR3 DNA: TGTGCCAGCTCACCACAAGCCGGGACGAGCACAGATACGCAGTATTTT; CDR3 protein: CASSPQAGTSTDTQYF
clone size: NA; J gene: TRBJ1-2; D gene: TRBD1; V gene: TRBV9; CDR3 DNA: TGTGCCAGCAGCGCCCCAGGGGGATTCTATGGCTACACCTTC; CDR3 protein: CASSAPGGFYGYTF
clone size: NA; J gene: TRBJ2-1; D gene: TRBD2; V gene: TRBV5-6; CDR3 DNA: TGTGCCAGCCGGACTAGCGGGATTTCCTACAATGAGCAGTTCTTC; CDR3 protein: CASRTSGISYNEQFF
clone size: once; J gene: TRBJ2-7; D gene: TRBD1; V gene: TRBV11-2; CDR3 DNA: TGTGCCAGCAGCTTCGCGGACAGGAGCTCCTACGAGCAGTACTTC; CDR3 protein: CASSFADRSSYEQYF
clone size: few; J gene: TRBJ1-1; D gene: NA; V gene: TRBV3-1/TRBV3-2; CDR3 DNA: TGTGCCAGCAGCCAAGATAAGATGGGGAGAGCTTTCTTT; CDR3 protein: CASSQDKMGRAFF
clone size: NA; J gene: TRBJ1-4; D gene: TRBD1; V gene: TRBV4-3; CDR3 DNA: TGCGCCAGCAGCCTACAGGGGCGTAGTAATGAAAAACTGTTTTTT; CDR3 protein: CASSLQGRSNEKLFF
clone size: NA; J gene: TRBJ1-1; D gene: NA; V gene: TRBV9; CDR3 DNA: TGTGCCAGCAGCCCACAGCCGGGGAGGGATACTGAAGCTTTCTTT; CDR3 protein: CASSPQPGRDTEAFF
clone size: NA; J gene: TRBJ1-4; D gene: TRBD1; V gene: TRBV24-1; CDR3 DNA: TGTGCCACCAGTGACGGGGGACAGGGTAATGAAAAACTGTTTTTT; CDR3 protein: CATSDGGQGNEKLFF
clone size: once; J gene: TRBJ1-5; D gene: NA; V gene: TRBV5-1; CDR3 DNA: TGCGCCAGCAGCCTGGATGCCCGGCATCAGCCCCAGCATTTT; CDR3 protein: CASSLDARHQPQHF
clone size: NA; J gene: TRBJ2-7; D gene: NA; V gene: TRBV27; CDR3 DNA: TGTGCCAGCACCCTAGAGATGGGGAGAGGTGAGCAGTACTTC; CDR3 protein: CASTLEMGRGEQYF
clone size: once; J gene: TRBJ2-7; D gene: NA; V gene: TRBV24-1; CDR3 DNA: TGTGCCACCAGTGATCCCGGGCAGGGGGGCCTCGGAGGGCAGTACTTC; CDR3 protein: CATSDPGQGGLGGQYF
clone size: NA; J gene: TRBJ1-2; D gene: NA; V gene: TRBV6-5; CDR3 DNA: TGTGCCAGCAGTTACTCGAGCGGGAGGGAGGGAAGCTACACCTTC; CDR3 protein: CASSYSSGREGSYTF
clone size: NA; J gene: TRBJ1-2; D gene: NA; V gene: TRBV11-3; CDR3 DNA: TGTGCCAGCAGCGACATGGAAAGCTATGGCTACACCTTC; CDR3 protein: CASSDMESYGYTF
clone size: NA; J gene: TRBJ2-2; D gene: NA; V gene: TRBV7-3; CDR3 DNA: TGTGCCAGCAGCTCGTACTTGGGGGGCGGCCCCGGGGAGCTGTTTTTT; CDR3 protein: CASSSYLGGGPGELFF
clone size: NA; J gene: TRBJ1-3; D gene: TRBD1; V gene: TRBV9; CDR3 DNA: TGTGCCAGCAGCTGGGAGGGACAGGGAGCGAACACCATATATTTT; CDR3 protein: CASSWEGQGANTIYF
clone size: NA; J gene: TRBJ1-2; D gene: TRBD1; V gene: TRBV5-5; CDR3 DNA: TGTGCCAGCAGCTCTTCAGGGGGCGTGAGCTATGGCTACACCTTC; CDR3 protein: CASSSSGGVSYGYTF
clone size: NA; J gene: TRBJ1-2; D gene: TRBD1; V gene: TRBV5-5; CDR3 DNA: TGTGCCAGCAGGACGCCGGGACAGGGTTTGGGTAACTATGGCTACACCTTC; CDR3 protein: CASRTPGQGLGNYGYTF
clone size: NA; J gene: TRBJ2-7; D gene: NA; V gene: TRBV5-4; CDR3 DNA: TGTGCCAGCAGCAGGGGAGGAGAGGACGAGCAGTACTTC; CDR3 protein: CASSRGGEDEQYF
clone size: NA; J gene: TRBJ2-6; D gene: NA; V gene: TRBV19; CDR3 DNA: TGTGCCAGTTTGGGCAGCCGACTATCTGGGGCCAACGTCCTGACTTTC; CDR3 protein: CASLGSRLSGANVLTF
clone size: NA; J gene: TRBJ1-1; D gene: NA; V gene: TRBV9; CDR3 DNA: TGTGCCAGCAGCCCCTTTAGCCCCTTGAACACTGAAGCTTTCTTT; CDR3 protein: CASSPFSPLNTEAFF
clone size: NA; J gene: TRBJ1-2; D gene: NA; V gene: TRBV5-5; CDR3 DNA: TGTGCCAGCAGCTTTCTGGGCAGGGTAGATGGCTACACCTTC; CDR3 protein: CASSFLGRVDGYTF
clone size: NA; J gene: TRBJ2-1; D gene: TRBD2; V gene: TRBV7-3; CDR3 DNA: TGTGCCAGCAGCGTATTAGCGGGAGAGGGTGTTCTCGATGAGCAGTTCTTC; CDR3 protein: CASSVLAGEGVLDEQFF
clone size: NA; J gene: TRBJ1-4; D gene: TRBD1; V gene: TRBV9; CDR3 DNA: TGTGCCAGCAGCGGACAGGGTTCAACTAATGAAAAACTGTTTTTT; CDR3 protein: CASSGQGSTNEKLFF
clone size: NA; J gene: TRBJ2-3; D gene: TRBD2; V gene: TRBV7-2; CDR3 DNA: TGTGCCAGCAGCTTAATTTCTAGCGGGAGGGCTACAGATACGCAGTATTTT; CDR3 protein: CASSLISSGRATDTQYF
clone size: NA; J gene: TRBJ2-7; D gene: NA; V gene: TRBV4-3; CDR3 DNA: TGCGCCAGCAGCCAGGGACTGGGCGCTAATGGCTACGAGCAGTACTTC; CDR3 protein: CASSQGLGANGYEQYF
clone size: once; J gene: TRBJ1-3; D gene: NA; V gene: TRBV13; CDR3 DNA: TGTGCCAGCAGCTTAGTTGAGGGTTCTGGAAACACCATATATTTT; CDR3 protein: CASSLVEGSGNTIYF
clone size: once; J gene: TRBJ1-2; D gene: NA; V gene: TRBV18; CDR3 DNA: TGTGCCAGCTCACCGATAGACAGCGGAGGGGCGAGTGGCTACACCTTC; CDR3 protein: CASSPIDSGGASGYTF
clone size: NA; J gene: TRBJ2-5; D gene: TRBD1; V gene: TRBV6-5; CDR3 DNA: TGTGCCAGCAGTTTGGGACAGGGGGTCGAGACCCAGTACTTC; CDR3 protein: CASSLGQGVETQYF
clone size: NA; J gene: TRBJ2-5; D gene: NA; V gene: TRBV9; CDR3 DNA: TGTGCCAGCAGCGCTAGGGGAGACCAAGAGACCCAGTACTTC; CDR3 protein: CASSARGDQETQYF
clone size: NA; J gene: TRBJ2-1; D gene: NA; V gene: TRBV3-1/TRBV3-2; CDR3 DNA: TGTGCCAGCAGCCAAGATACGGGGGAACACAATGAGCAGTTCTTC; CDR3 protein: CASSQDTGEHNEQFF
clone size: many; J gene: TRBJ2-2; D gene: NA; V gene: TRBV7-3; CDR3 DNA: TGTGCCAGCAGCCCCGGAAGCGGACGGACCGGGGAGCTGTTTTTT; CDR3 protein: CASSPGSGRTGELFF
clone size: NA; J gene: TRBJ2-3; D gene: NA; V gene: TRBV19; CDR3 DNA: TGTGCCAGTACCTCGACGTCTCTTATCACAGATACGCAGTATTTT; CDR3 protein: CASTSTSLITDTQYF
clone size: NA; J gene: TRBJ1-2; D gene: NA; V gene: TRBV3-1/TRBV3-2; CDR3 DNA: TGTGCCAGCAGCCAAGATGGCGCCCTTGGGAACTATGGCTACACCTTC; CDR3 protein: CASSQDGALGNYGYTF
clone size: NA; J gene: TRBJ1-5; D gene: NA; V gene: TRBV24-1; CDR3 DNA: TGTGCCACCAGTGACAGGACTGGGTTCAATCAGCCCCAGCATTTT; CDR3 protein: CATSDRTGFNQPQHF
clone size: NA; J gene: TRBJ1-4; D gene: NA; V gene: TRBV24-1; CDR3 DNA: TGTGCCACCAGTGAAGGCGGAAAACTGTTTTTT; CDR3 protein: CATSEGGKLFF
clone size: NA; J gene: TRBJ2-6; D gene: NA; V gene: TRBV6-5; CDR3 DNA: TGTGCCAGCAGTTATCAGGGGTCCAACGTCCTGACTTTC; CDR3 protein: CASSYQGSNVLTF
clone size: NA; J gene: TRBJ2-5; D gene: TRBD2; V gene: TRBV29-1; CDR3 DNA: TGCAGCGTCCCCAAAGGGGGACTAGCGGGGGCTGAGACCCAGTACTTC; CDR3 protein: CSVPKGGLAGAETQYF
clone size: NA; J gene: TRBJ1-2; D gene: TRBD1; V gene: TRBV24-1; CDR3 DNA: TGTGCCACCGGGGCCAGGGGGCAAGGCTACACCTTC; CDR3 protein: CATGARGQGYTF
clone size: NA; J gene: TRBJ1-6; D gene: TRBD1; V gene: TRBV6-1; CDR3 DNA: TGTGCCAGCAGTGAAGCGGGGACAGTATATAATTCACCCCTCCACTTT; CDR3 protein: CASSEAGTVYNSPLHF
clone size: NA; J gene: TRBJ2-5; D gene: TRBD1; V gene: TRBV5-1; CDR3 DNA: TGCGCCAGCAGCCAGGGGGACCTCCAAGAGACCCAGTACTTC; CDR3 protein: CASSQGDLQETQYF
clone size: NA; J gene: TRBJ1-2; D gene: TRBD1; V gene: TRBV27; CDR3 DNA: TGTGCCAGCCACGGGACAGGGAACTATGGCTACACCTTC; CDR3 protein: CASHGTGNYGYTF
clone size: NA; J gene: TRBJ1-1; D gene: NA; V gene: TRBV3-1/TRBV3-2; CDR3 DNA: TGTGCCAGCAGCCAAGGTCCCGAAGCTTTCTTT; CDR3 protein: CASSQGPEAFF
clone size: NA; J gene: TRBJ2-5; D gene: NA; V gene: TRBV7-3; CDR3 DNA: TGTGCCAGTTCCCCCGGACGGGGAGAGACCCAGTACTTC; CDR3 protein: CASSPGRGETQYF
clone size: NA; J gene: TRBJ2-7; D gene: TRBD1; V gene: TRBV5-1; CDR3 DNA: TGCGCCAGCAGCGCAGGACAGGGTTACGAGCAGTACTTC; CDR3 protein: CASSAGQGYEQYF
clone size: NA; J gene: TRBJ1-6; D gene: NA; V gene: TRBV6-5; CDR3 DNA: TGTGCCAGCAGTTTATTACAGGGCCCCAATTCACCCCTCCACTTT; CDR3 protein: CASSLLQGPNSPLHF
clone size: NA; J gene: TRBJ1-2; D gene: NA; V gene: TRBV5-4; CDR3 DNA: TGTGCCAGCAGCGACCCGCGGGCGGCCTATGGCTACACCTTC; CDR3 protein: CASSDPRAAYGYTF
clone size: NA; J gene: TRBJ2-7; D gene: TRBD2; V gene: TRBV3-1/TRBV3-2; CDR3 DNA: TGTGCCAGCAGCCGGGGGACTAGCGGGGGGACCTACGAGCAGTACTTC; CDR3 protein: CASSRGTSGGTYEQYF
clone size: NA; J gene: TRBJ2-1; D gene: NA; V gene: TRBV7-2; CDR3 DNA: TGTGCCAGCAGCTTAAGACAGGTCGATGAGCAGTTCTTC; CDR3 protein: CASSLRQVDEQFF
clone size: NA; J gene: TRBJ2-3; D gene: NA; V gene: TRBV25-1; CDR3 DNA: TGTGCCAGCAGCAGAAAGGGGAGCACAGATACGCAGTATTTT; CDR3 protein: CASSRKGSTDTQYF
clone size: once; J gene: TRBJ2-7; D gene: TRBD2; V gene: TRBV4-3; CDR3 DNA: TGCGCCAGCAGCCAAACTAGCGGGGGGGCCTACGAGCAGTACTTC; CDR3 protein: CASSQTSGGAYEQYF
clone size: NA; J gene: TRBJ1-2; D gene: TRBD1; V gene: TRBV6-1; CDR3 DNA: TGTGCCAGCAGTGAATGGGCCTCGGTAGGGGGCGGCTATGGCTACACCTTC; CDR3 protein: CASSEWASVGGGYGYTF
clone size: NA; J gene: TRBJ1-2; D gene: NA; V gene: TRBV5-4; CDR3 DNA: TGTGCCAGCAGCTTGGTGGGGACGGATGGCTACACCTTC; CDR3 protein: CASSLVGTDGYTF
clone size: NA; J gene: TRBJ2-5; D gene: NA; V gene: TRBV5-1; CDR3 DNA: TGCGCCAGCAGCGGCGGGACTCTACAAGAGACCCAGTACTTC; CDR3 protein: CASSGGTLQETQYF